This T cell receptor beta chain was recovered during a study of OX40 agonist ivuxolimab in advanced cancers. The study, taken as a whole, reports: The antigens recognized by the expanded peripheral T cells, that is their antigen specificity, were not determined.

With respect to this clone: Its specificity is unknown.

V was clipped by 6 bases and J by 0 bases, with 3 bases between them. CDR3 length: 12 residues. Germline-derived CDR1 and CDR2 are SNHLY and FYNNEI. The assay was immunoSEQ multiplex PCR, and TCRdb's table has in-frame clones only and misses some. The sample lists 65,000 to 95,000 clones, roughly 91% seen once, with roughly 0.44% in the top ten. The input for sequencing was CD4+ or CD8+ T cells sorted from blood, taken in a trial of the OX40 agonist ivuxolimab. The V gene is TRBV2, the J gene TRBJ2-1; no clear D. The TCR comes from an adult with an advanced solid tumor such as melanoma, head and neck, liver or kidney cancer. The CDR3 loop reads CASRDSYNEQFF. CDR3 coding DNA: TGTGCCAGCAGGGACTCCTACAATGAGCAGTTCTTC. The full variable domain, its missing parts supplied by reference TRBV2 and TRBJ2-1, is EPEVTQTPSHQVTQMGQEVILRCVPISNHLYFYWYRQILGQKVEFLVSFYNNEISEKSEIFDDQFSVERPDGSNFTLKIRSTKLEDSAMYFCASRDSYNEQFFGPGTRLTVL.